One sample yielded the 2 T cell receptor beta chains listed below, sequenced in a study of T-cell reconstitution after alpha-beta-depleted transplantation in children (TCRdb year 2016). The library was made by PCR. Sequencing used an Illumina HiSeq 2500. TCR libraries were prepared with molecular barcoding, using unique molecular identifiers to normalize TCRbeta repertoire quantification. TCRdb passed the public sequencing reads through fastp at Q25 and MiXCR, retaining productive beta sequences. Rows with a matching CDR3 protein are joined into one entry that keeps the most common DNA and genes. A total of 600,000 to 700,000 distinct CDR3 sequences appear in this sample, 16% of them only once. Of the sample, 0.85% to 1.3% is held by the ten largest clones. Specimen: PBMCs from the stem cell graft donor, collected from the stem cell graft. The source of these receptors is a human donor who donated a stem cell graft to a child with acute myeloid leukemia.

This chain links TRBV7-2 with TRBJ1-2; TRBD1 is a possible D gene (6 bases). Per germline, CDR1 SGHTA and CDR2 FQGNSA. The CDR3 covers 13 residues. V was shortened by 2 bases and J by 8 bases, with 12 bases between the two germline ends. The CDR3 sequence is CASSLLRGWGYTF. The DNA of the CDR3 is TGTGCCAGCAGCTTATTGAGGGGGTGGGGCTACACCTTC.

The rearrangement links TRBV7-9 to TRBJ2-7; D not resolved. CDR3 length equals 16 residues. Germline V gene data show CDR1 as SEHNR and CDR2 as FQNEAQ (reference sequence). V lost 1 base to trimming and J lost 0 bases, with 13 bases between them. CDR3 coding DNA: TGTGCCAGCAGCTTAGTGGGCAGATCCGACTCCTACGAGCAGTACTTC. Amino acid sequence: CASSLVGRSDSYEQYF.